The 28 T cell receptor beta chains below all came from one sample that was sequenced in a study of blood T cell repertoires in COVID-19. The assay was immunoSEQ multiplex PCR, and TCRdb's table has in-frame clones only and misses some. The profile shows 150,000 to 200,000 clones, more than 75% of them singletons. Sequenced material: peripheral blood. The receptors stem from a woman aged 18-29 years who had recovered from COVID-19.

This rearrangement joins TRBV12-5 to TRBJ2-5; D call uncertain. CDR1 and CDR2 from the germline V gene are LGHNT and FRNRAP. Deletions cut 6 bases from V and 3 bases from J, with 5 bases between. The CDR3 is 11 residues long. CDR3: CASGSEETQYF. In DNA form, the CDR3 reads TGTGCTAGTGGCTCGGAAGAGACCCAGTACTTC.

V and J are TRBV9 and TRBJ2-7, with D possibly TRBD1 on 5 matching bases. The CDR3 totals 14 residues. Germline V gene lookup returns CDR1 SGDLS and CDR2 YYNGEE. V lost 0 bases and J lost 5, with 12 bases in between. The CDR3 region is CASSVVPGMNEQYF. CDR3 nucleotides: TGTGCCAGCAGCGTAGTGCCAGGGATGAACGAGCAGTACTTC.

The chain employs TRBV7-2 and TRBJ1-2, with 7 bases aligning to TRBD1. CDR1 and CDR2 from the germline V gene are SGHTA and FQGNSA. With V trimmed by 6 bases and J by 8 bases, 9 bases remained unmatched. The CDR3 runs to 13 residues. The CDR3 DNA follows: TGTGCCAGCAGTACCGGGACAGAAGGGGGCTACACCTTC. Its protein product is CASSTGTEGGYTF.

This clone appeared a few times. The chain joins TRBV21-1 to TRBJ2-7; the listed D gene, TRBD1, was not tested against the DNA. TRBV21-1 is a pseudogene. The length of the CDR3 is 14 residues. Written as DNA, the CDR3 is TGTGCCAGCACCCCCGGGACAACCTCCTACGAGCAGTACGTC. Amino acids: CASTPGTTSYEQYV.

V gene TRBV14 combines with J gene TRBJ2-7; D possibly corresponds to TRBD1 (5 bases). The ends were cut back, 4 bases at V and 3 bases at J, with 19 bases in the middle. The CDR3 is made up of 16 amino acids. Per the germline V gene, CDR1 is SGHDN and CDR2 is FVKESK. CDR3: CASSPRDGPGHYEQYF. DNA of the CDR3: TGTGCCAGCAGCCCCCGTGATGGTCCAGGACACTACGAGCAGTACTTC.

The CDR3, as DNA: TGTGCCACGAAGAAGCAGGGGCAGGGGGAGCAGTACTTC. It codes for CATKKQGQGEQYF. This sequence joins TRBV21-1 and TRBJ2-7; the table's D call, TRBD1, has no DNA check behind it. TRBV21-1 is assigned pseudogene status. This CDR3 has 13 residues.

Many counts were recorded for this clone. V and J are TRBV6-4 and TRBJ2-6; perhaps TRBD1 as D (6 bases). The CDR3 loop spans 16 amino acids. In germline, CDR1 is MRHNA, CDR2 SNTAGT. V shed 3 bases and J shed 1 base, with 10 bases lying between them. CDR3 sequence reads: CASSDTGHSGANVLTF. As DNA, the CDR3 is TGTGCCAGCAGTGATACGGGACATTCTGGGGCCAACGTCCTGACTTTC.

This chain joins TRBV7-2 and TRBJ2-5; TRBD2 aligns across 12 bases. V lost 5 bases, J lost 7 bases, and 11 bases stayed unmatched. CDR1 is SGHTA and CDR2 is FQGNSA in the germline V gene. CDR3 length equals 16 residues. The DNA of the CDR3 is TGTGCCAGCAGCCCTCCTAGCGGGGGGGCCCTTGGGACCCAGTACTTC. Encoded protein: CASSPPSGGALGTQYF.

This rearrangement joins TRBV5-4 to TRBJ2-7, with a possible D match to TRBD2 (5 bases). This CDR3 comprises 12 residues. In germline, CDR1 is SGHNT, CDR2 YYREEE (reference sequence). V was cut by 10 bases and J by 6 bases, with 17 bases left in between. In DNA, the CDR3 is TGTGCCCACGTCGTGAGGGTTCGCGAGCAGTACGTC. This codes for CAHVVRVREQYV.

This sequence joins TRBV30 and TRBJ1-4; D gene ambiguous. Trimming removed 4 bases at V and 2 bases at J, with 5 bases between. The germline V gene encodes CDR1 GTSNPN and CDR2 SVGIG (reference sequence). CDR3 length: 12 residues. The CDR3, as DNA: TGTGCCTGGACCGAGACTAATGAAAAACTGTTTTTT. Its translation: CAWTETNEKLFF.

On this clone: Within the sample, other DNA sequences also encode this same CDR3. This rearrangement joins TRBV6-4 to TRBJ2-3; the match to TRBD2 covers 8 bases. Germline CDR1 is MRHNA and CDR2 is SNTAGT. CDR3 length equals 14 residues. The V gene end was trimmed by 4 bases and the J gene end by 1 base; junction bases not matched to a gene: 1. The CDR3 protein is CASSVSGGTDTQYF. Here the CDR3 DNA reads TGTGCCAGCAGTGTTAGCGGGGGCACAGATACGCAGTATTTT.

This chain uses TRBV5-6 with TRBJ1-4; unclear D gene. V was pared by 3 bases and J by 5 bases, with 17 bases between. The CDR3 runs 16 residues. Looked up from germline, CDR1 is SGHDT and CDR2 is YYEEEE. This chain's CDR3 is CASSSLPNSQNEKLFF. CDR3 nucleotide sequence: TGTGCCAGCAGCTCCCTACCAAACAGCCAGAATGAAAAACTGTTTTTT. Together with reference TRBV5-6 and TRBJ1-4, the CDR3 gives the full variable domain: DAGVTQSPTHLIKTRGQQVTLRCSPKSGHDTVSWYQQALGQGPQFIFQYYEEEERQRGNFPDRFSGHQFPNYSSELNVNALLLGDSALYLCASSSLPNSQNEKLFFGSGTQLSVL.

The J gene is TRBJ2-1, the V gene TRBV4-3; 9 bases align to TRBD2. V lost 3 bases, J lost 8 bases, and 8 bases stayed unmatched. Germline CDR1 LGHNA, CDR2 YSLEER. The CDR3 has 15 residues. CDR3 DNA: TGCGCCAGCAGCCAGGACATAGCGGGGGCCTATGAGCAGTTCTTC. Translating it yields CASSQDIAGAYEQFF.

V usage is TRBV5-1 and J usage is TRBJ2-3; D call uncertain. Per the germline V gene, CDR1 is SGHRS and CDR2 is YFSETQ. There are 14 residues in the CDR3. V was cut by 4 bases and J by 2 bases, with 11 bases left in between. CDR3 coding DNA: TGCGCCAGCAGCCTGGAGCCCCACACAGATACGCAGTATTTT. Protein product: CASSLEPHTDTQYF.

The chain joins TRBV5-5 to TRBJ2-7; D is possibly TRBD1 (6 bases). Trimming left V 3 bases short and J 0 bases short, with 13 bases between. This CDR3 has 15 residues. Germline CDR1 and CDR2: SGHKS and YYEKEE (reference sequence). In DNA, the CDR3 is TGTGCCAGCAGCTCTGACAGGTACAGCTCCTACGAGCAGTACTTC. Translated: CASSSDRYSSYEQYF.

This rearrangement joins TRBV9 to TRBJ2-7, with a possible D match to TRBD2 (5 bases). Germline CDR1 reads SGDLS; CDR2 reads YYNGEE. CDR3 length: 13 residues. V lost 3 bases and J 0 bases, leaving 7 bases between the germline ends. CDR3 in amino acids: CASSAGSSYEQYF. The CDR3, as DNA: TGTGCCAGCAGCGCGGGGTCCTCCTACGAGCAGTACTTC.

This clone was recorded only once. This sequence joins TRBV29-1 and TRBJ2-5; 9 nucleotides match TRBD1. Looked up from germline, CDR1 is SQVTM and CDR2 is ANQGSEA. With 8 bases clipped from V and 4 bases from J, the junction kept 5 bases outside the gene matches. This CDR3 has 12 amino acids. Here the CDR3 DNA reads TGCAGCTTCCTGACAGGGGGAGAGACCCAGTACTTC. Translation gives CSFLTGGETQYF.

This clone was seen once. This chain connects TRBV11-3 to TRBJ2-1; TRBD1 might be the D (6 bases). From germline, CDR1 is SGHNT and CDR2 YENEEA. The CDR3 runs to 16 residues. The V and J ends lost 0 bases and 0 bases respectively, with 9 bases between them. The CDR3: CASSLDRDNSYNEQFF. CDR3 bases: TGTGCCAGCAGCTTAGACCGGGACAACTCCTACAATGAGCAGTTCTTC.

The J gene is TRBJ2-3, the V gene TRBV19; TRBD1 might be the D (7 bases). CDR3 length equals 17 residues. Germline values: CDR1 LNHDA, CDR2 SQIVND (reference sequence). V lost 3 bases, J lost 4 bases, and 20 bases lay in between. The CDR3 reads CASSIGGGQIFADTQYF. The CDR3 nucleotides are TGTGCCAGTAGTATCGGAGGGGGCCAGATTTTCGCAGATACGCAGTATTTT.

V is TRBV7-6 and J is TRBJ2-7, with TRBD1 matching 12 bases. The V and J ends lost 4 bases and 2 bases, in that order; junction bases with no gene match: 3. Germline assignment: CDR1 SGHVS and CDR2 FNYEAQ. The CDR3 extends over 15 amino acids. CDR3 protein: CASSWDRGRAYEQYF. CDR3 nucleotide sequence: TGTGCCAGCAGCTGGGACAGGGGGCGAGCCTACGAGCAGTACTTC.

The chain joins TRBV12-3 or TRBV12-4 to TRBJ2-1; D ambiguous. The V and J ends lost 3 bases and 6 bases respectively, with 9 bases between them. The CDR3 has 13 amino acids. In nucleotides, the CDR3 is TGTGCCAGCAGTTTCGGTTTGCGCAATGAGCAGTTCTTC. It is translated as CASSFGLRNEQFF.

J is TRBJ2-1 and V is TRBV11-2; TRBD1 aligns across 9 bases. Per germline, CDR1 SGHAT and CDR2 FQNNGV. V lost 5 bases to trimming and J lost 2 bases; unmatched junction nucleotides: 10. The CDR3 has 17 amino acids. CDR3 nucleotides: TGTGCCAGCAGCCCGGACAGGGGCAAGCCAGCCTACAATGAGCAGTTCTTC. Residues: CASSPDRGKPAYNEQFF.

The table lists this clone with a few counts. The V gene is TRBV4-1, the J gene TRBJ2-7; 11 bases map to TRBD1. This CDR3 has 17 amino acids. From germline, CDR1 is MGHRA and CDR2 YSYEKL. V lost 3 bases, J lost 0 bases, and 7 bases stayed unmatched. The CDR3 coding sequence is TGCGCCAGCAGCCAGGACCGGGACAGGGGGAACTCCTACGAGCAGTACTTC. Its translation is CASSQDRDRGNSYEQYF.

This clone was counted a single time. The rearrangement uses TRBV10-3 and TRBJ1-3, with D maybe TRBD1 (6 bases). The CDR3 is 13 amino acids. V shed 6 bases and J shed 9 bases, with 15 bases lying between them. Germline V gives CDR1 ENHRY, CDR2 SYGVKD. The DNA of the CDR3 is TGTGCCATCAGGGACAGCGCGGGCGGCACCATATATTTT. Translated, it gives CAIRDSAGGTIYF.

J is TRBJ1-2 and V is TRBV5-4; possibly TRBD1 for D (5 bases). Per the germline V gene, CDR1 is SGHNT and CDR2 is YYREEE (reference sequence). Between the trimmed V and J ends, which lost 4 bases and 6 bases, there was a span of 22 bases. CDR3 length: 16 amino acids. The CDR3 bases are TGTGCCAGCAGCACCGCATCGGACACCCGAAGGCATGGCTACACCTTC. Protein sequence: CASSTASDTRRHGYTF.

The V gene is TRBV3-1 (or the pseudogene TRBV3-2), the J gene TRBJ2-3; TRBD2 matches at 9 bases. Germline CDR1 and CDR2: LGHDT and YNNKEL (reference sequence). J gave up 8 bases and V 2 bases, and 5 bases lay outside the gene matches. The CDR3 loop spans 14 amino acids. For the CDR3, the DNA is TGTGCCAGCAGCCAACAAGCGGGGGGCGCTACGCAGTATTTT. As protein: CASSQQAGGATQYF.

The chain couples TRBV11-2 to TRBJ2-3; tentative D call: TRBD1 (5 bases). This CDR3 has 13 residues. Trimming left V 4 bases short and J 10 bases short, with 15 bases between. Germline assignment: CDR1 SGHAT and CDR2 FQNNGV. The CDR3 region has the DNA TGTGCCAGCAGCTCCTCCGGACACTCCGCGCAGTATTTT. Translated: CASSSSGHSAQYF.

This clone was observed at least ten times. J is TRBJ2-1 and V is TRBV4-3; 12 bases agree with TRBD2. Germline CDR1 reads LGHNA; CDR2 reads YSLEER. The CDR3 consists of 16 residues. The ends lost 1 base at V and 3 bases at J; junction bases unmatched: 1. The CDR3 DNA follows: TGCGCCAGCAGCCAAGGACTAGCGGGGGACTACAATGAGCAGTTCTTC. Protein: CASSQGLAGDYNEQFF.